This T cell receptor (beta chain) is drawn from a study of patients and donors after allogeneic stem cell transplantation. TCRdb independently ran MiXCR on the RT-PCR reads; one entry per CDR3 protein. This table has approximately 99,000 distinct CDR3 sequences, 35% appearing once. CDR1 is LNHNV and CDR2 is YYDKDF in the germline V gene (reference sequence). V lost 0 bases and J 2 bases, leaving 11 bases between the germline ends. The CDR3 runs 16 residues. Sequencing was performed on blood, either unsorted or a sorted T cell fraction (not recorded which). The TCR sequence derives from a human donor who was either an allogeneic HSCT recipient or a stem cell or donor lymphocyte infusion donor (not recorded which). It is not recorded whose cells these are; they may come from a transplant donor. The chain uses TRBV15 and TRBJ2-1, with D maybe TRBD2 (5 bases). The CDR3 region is CATSRDRGSTYNEQFF. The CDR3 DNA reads TGTGCCACCAGCAGAGATAGAGGGAGTACCTACAATGAGCAGTTCTTC. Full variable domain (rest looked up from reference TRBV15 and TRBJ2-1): DAMVIQNPRYQVTQFGKPVTLSCSQTLNHNVMYWYQQKSSQAPKLLFHYYDKDFNNEADTPDNFQSRRPNTSFCFLDIRSPGLGDTAMYLCATSRDRGSTYNEQFFGPGTRLTVL.